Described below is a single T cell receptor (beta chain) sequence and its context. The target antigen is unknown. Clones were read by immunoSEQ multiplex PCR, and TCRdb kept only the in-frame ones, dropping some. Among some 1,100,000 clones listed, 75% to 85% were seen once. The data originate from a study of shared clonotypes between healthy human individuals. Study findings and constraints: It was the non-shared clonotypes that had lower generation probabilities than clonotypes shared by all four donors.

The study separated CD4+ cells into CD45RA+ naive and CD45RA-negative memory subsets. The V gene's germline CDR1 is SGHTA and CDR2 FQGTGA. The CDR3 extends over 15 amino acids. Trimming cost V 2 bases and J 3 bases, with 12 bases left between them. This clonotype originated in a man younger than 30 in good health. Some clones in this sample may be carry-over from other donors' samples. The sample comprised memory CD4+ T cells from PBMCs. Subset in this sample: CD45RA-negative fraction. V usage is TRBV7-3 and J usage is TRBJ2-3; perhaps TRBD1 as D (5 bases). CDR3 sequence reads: CASSLWGRGTDTQYF. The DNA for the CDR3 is TGTGCCAGCAGCTTATGGGGAAGGGGTACAGATACGCAGTATTTT.